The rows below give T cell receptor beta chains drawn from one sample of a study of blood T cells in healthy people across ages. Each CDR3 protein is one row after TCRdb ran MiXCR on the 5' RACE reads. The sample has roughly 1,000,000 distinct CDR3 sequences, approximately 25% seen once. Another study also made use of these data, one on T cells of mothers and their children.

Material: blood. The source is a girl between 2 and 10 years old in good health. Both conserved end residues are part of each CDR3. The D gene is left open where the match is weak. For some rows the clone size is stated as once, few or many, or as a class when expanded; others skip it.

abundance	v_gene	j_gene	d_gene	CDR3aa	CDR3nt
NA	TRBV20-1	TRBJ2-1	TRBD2	CSAERLAGGVGEQFF	TGCAGTGCTGAAAGACTAGCGGGAGGGGTCGGTGAGCAGTTCTTC
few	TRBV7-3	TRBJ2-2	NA	CASSLIGVGELFF	TGTGCCAGCAGCTTAATTGGTGTCGGGGAGCTGTTTTTT
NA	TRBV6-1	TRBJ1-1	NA	CASSVQGSMNTEAFF	TGTGCCAGCAGTGTACAGGGTTCGATGAACACTGAAGCTTTCTTT
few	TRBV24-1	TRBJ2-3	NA	CATSDFYDSEPTSTDTQYF	TGTGCCACCAGTGATTTCTACGACAGCGAACCCACTAGCACAGATACGCAGTATTTT
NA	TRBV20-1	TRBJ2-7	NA	CGARGGVDYEQYF	TGCGGTGCTAGAGGAGGGGTGGACTACGAGCAGTACTTC
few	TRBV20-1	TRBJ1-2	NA	CSARDPSFNYGYTF	TGCAGTGCTAGAGATCCGAGTTTTAACTATGGCTACACCTTC
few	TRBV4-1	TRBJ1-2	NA	CASKAGAGCGYTF	TGCGCCAGCAAGGCAGGGGCAGGGTGTGGCTACACCTTC
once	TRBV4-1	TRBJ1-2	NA	CASSRTRTDYGYTF	TGCGCCAGCAGCCGGACCCGGACAGACTATGGCTACACCTTC
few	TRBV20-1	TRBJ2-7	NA	CSARDYMREQYF	TGCAGTGCTAGGGATTACATGCGCGAGCAGTACTTC
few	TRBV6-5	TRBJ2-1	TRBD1	CASRRDREDNEQFF	TGTGCCAGCAGGCGGGACAGGGAAGACAATGAGCAGTTCTTC
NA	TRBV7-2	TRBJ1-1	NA	CASSVEGGTNTEAFF	TGTGCCAGCAGCGTCGAGGGTGGCACGAACACTGAAGCTTTCTTT